This T cell receptor beta chain was sequenced in a study of blood T cell repertoires in COVID-19. Study-wide background: Acute-phase and convalescent COVID-19 samples originated in the United States, Italy and Spain. T cells, B-cell-depleted T cells, or PBMCs supplied cDNA or gDNA.

Trimming removed 7 bases at V and 1 base at J, with 25 bases between. The CDR3 runs 18 residues. In germline, CDR1 is ENHRY, CDR2 SYGVKD. Original processing notes: Reference gene primer amplification gave nucleated cell count estimates. Produced via immunoSEQ multiplex PCR; TCRdb's table is partial and in-frame only. Clonal size and the V and J genes are those of that table, whereas D and trimming came from the DNA. The table has roughly 250,000 clones, 80% to 90% seen once. Sequencing input: peripheral blood. The receptor's source is a man aged 50-59 years with acute or convalescent COVID-19. This chain links TRBV10-3 with TRBJ1-1, with D perhaps matching TRBD1 (5 bases). The CDR3 region has the DNA TGTGCCATCATGGGGCCCGGAGAACGGAGAGAGAAGAACACTGAAGCTTTCTTT. Residues: CAIMGPGERREKNTEAFF.